This TCR beta chain was found in a study of cytomegalovirus exposure and HLA in healthy donors. As for the study in general: A prior analysis found roughly 100 million unique TCR beta sequences from around 200 million T cells.

V was clipped by 2 bases and J by 6 bases; unmatched bases: 5. Germline lookup yields CDR1 SGDLS and CDR2 YYNGEE. This CDR3 region has 16 residues. Vbeta (60) and Jbeta (13) primers were used in the PCR. Libraries were prepared by immunoSEQ multiplex PCR; TCRdb keeps only in-frame clonotypes and omits some of them. This repertoire shows hundreds of thousands of clones, approximately 79% found once; its top ten account for 1.5% to 2%. This receptor was taken from a male donor in good health and CMV-seronegative. The rearrangement links TRBV9 to TRBJ2-3, with 14 bases lining up with TRBD2. The sequenced sample consisted of PBMCs. The CDR3 protein is CASSVERTSGRDTQYF. For the CDR3, the DNA is TGTGCCAGCAGCGTCGAAAGGACTAGCGGGAGGGATACGCAGTATTTT. The whole variable domain, filled in from reference TRBV9 and TRBJ2-3, reads DSGVTQTPKHLITATGQRVTLRCSPRSGDLSVYWYQQSLDQGLQFLIQYYNGEERAKGNILERFSAQQFPDLHSELNLSSLELGDSALYFCASSVERTSGRDTQYFGPGTRLTVL.